These 22 T cell receptor beta chains were sequenced from one sample in a study of blood T cell repertoires in COVID-19. The repertoire was sequenced with immunoSEQ multiplex PCR; TCRdb's copy has only in-frame clones and lacks some. The table has 150,000 to 200,000 clones, roughly 84% seen once. Sequenced input: PBMCs or T cells enriched from blood (not recorded which). All receptors come from a woman aged 25 to 45 who had been exposed to COVID-19.

The chain has TRBV11-3 and TRBJ1-5; no clear D gene. The CDR3 is 15 residues long. Deletions cut 1 base from V and 6 bases from J, with 13 bases between. Germline V gene sequence: CDR1 SGHNT, CDR2 YENEEA. The CDR3 here is CASSLVQVTCQPQHF. The CDR3 nucleotides read TGTGCCAGCAGCTTAGTGCAGGTTACGTGTCAGCCCCAGCATTTT.

The rearrangement joins TRBV7-6 to TRBJ2-7; D unresolved. V was trimmed by 0 bases and J by 3 bases, leaving 6 bases between them. Per the germline V gene, CDR1 is SGHVS and CDR2 is FNYEAQ. This CDR3 is built from 13 residues. Written as DNA, the CDR3 is TGTGCCAGCAGCTTAGCCGCTAACTACGAGCAGTACTTC. It specifies CASSLAANYEQYF.

This clone was seen a handful of times. J is TRBJ1-6 and V is TRBV6-5; TRBD1 might be the D (5 bases). Germline V gives CDR1 MNHEY, CDR2 SVGAGI. Between the trimmed V and J ends, which lost 4 bases and 8 bases, there was a span of 15 bases. CDR3 length: 15 amino acids. This chain's CDR3 is CASSSPEGIDSPLHF. The CDR3 DNA is TGTGCCAGCAGTTCCCCGGAGGGGATAGATTCACCCCTCCACTTT.

This chain connects TRBV5-4 to TRBJ2-6; TRBD2 might be the D (6 bases). The CDR3 extends over 13 amino acids. The germline gives CDR1 SGHNT, CDR2 YYREEE (reference sequence). V was clipped by 7 bases and J by 2 bases, with 7 bases between them. The chain's CDR3 is CASPGAGANVLTF. DNA of the CDR3: TGTGCCAGCCCGGGGGCTGGGGCCAACGTCCTGACTTTC. Complete variable domain (other parts from reference TRBV5-4 and TRBJ2-6): ETGVTQSPTHLIKTRGQQVTLRCSSQSGHNTVSWYQQALGQGPQFIFQYYREEENGRGNFPPRFSGLQFPNYSSELNVNALELDDSALYLCASPGAGANVLTFGAGSRLTVL.

The chain combines TRBV10-3 with TRBJ1-5, with D possibly being TRBD1 (6 bases). Germline assignment: CDR1 ENHRY and CDR2 SYGVKD. The CDR3 runs to 14 residues. Between the trimmed V and J ends, which lost 10 bases and 1 base, there was a span of 14 bases. CDR3 in DNA: TGTGCCACCCGCCGGGACATAAGCAATCAGCCCCAGCATTTT. This codes for CATRRDISNQPQHF.

The chain couples TRBV27 to TRBJ1-4; unclear D gene. The CDR3 runs 15 residues. The V end was cut by 3 bases, the J end by 0 bases, with 8 bases between. The germline gives CDR1 MNHEY, CDR2 SMNVEV (reference sequence). For the CDR3, the DNA is TGTGCCAGCAGTTTCCTGGGCGCAACTAATGAAAAACTGTTTTTT. Its protein product is CASSFLGATNEKLFF.

V gene TRBV2 combines with J gene TRBJ2-3, with 10 bases identical to TRBD1. The germline CDR1 and CDR2 sequences are SNHLY and FYNNEI. The CDR3 consists of 16 residues. The J segment lost 3 bases and the V segment lost 3 bases, leaving 6 bases of the junction unmatched. CDR3 protein: CASSDRDRGYTDTQYF. In nucleotides, the CDR3 is TGTGCCAGCAGTGACCGGGACAGGGGATATACAGATACGCAGTATTTT. Complete variable domain (other parts from reference TRBV2 and TRBJ2-3): EPEVTQTPSHQVTQMGQEVILRCVPISNHLYFYWYRQILGQKVEFLVSFYNNEISEKSEIFDDQFSVERPDGSNFTLKIRSTKLEDSAMYFCASSDRDRGYTDTQYFGPGTRLTVL.

In this sample, this clone turned up a few times. This chain uses TRBV18 with TRBJ2-7; 10 bases are shared with TRBD1. The germline V gene encodes CDR1 KGHSH and CDR2 LQKENI. After removal of 3 bases from V and 5 bases from J, the junction contained 10 bases not matched to a gene. CDR3 size: 16 residues. Here the CDR3 DNA reads TGTGCCAGCTCACCCAACTCCGGGACAGGGGTGAACGAGCAGTACTTC. Translated, it gives CASSPNSGTGVNEQYF.

The chain has TRBV5-4 and TRBJ1-2; D is possibly TRBD1 (6 bases). The CDR3 consists of 17 residues. V lost 0 bases and J lost 0, with 15 bases in between. The germline CDR1 and CDR2 sequences are SGHNT and YYREEE (reference sequence). The CDR3 DNA sequence: TGTGCCAGCAGCTTGGGACTTACAGGGCTCGCTAACTATGGCTACACCTTC. Protein sequence: CASSLGLTGLANYGYTF.

This chain links TRBV6-6 with TRBJ1-5; TRBD1 is a possible D gene (6 bases). CDR3 length equals 16 residues. Germline V gene sequence: CDR1 MNHNY, CDR2 SVGAGI (reference sequence). V was shortened by 7 bases and J by 4 bases, with 20 bases between the two germline ends. DNA for the CDR3: TGTGCCAGCACCCCTCTCGGGGGGGCAAGGAATCAGCCCCAGCATTTT. This encodes CASTPLGGARNQPQHF.

The genes are TRBV29-1 and TRBJ2-5; D unresolved. V shed 4 bases and J shed 4 bases, with 4 bases lying between them. This CDR3 comprises 10 residues. Germline CDR1 is SQVTM and CDR2 is ANQGSEA. CDR3: CSVASETQYF. In DNA, the CDR3 is TGCAGCGTTGCTTCAGAGACCCAGTACTTC. Full variable domain (remainder filled in from reference TRBV29-1 and TRBJ2-5): SAVISQKPSRDICQRGTSLTIQCQVDSQVTMMFWYRQQPGQSLTLIATANQGSEATYESGFVIDKFPISRPNLTFSTLTVSNMSPEDSSIYLCSVASETQYFGPGTRLLVL.

This clone was found a few times. The CDR3 nucleotides are TGTGCCAGCAGCTTGGGGACTAGCGGACCCTACGAGCAGTACTTC. Translation gives CASSLGTSGPYEQYF. V and J are TRBV5-4 and TRBJ2-7, with 10 nucleotides matching TRBD2. Trimming took 0 bases from V and 2 from J; bases not matched to a gene: 2. Germline V gene data show CDR1 as SGHNT and CDR2 as YYREEE (reference sequence). There are 15 residues in the CDR3.

The gene calls are TRBV5-1 and TRBJ2-1; 9 bases map to TRBD1. CDR1 and CDR2 from the germline V gene are SGHRS and YFSETQ. The CDR3 runs to 17 residues. V lost 4 bases and J lost 0; bases outside the gene matches: 8. In DNA form, the CDR3 reads TGCGCCAGCAGCGGGACAGGGTCCCTGAGCTCCTACAATGAGCAGTTCTTC. It codes for CASSGTGSLSSYNEQFF.

The chain recombines TRBV28 with TRBJ2-3; weak D call: TRBD2 (5 bases). The germline CDR1 and CDR2 sequences are MDHEN and SYDVKM. V lost 3 bases and J 0 bases, leaving 7 bases between the germline ends. CDR3 length: 14 amino acids. CDR3 region: CASSLRASTDTQYF. CDR3 coding DNA: TGTGCCAGCAGTTTGAGGGCTAGCACAGATACGCAGTATTTT.

The chain couples TRBV9 to TRBJ1-2; D might be TRBD1 (6 bases). Germline assignment: CDR1 SGDLS and CDR2 YYNGEE. V lost 0 bases and J 2 bases, leaving 11 bases between the germline ends. The CDR3 is 15 residues long. CDR3 loop: CASSVGPTGNYGYTF. The CDR3 DNA reads as TGTGCCAGCAGCGTAGGACCCACAGGGAACTATGGCTACACCTTC.

V gene TRBV18 combines with J gene TRBJ1-6; 7 bases are a match to TRBD1. V lost 2 bases, J lost 7 bases, and 2 bases stayed unmatched. The CDR3 loop spans 14 amino acids. Germline assignment: CDR1 KGHSH and CDR2 LQKENI. CDR3 loop: CASSPSTGNSPLHF. In nucleotides, the CDR3 is TGTGCCAGCTCACCATCGACAGGGAATTCACCCCTCCACTTT. Supplemented by reference TRBV18 and TRBJ1-6, the full variable domain reads NAGVMQNPRHLVRRRGQEARLRCSPMKGHSHVYWYRQLPEEGLKFMVYLQKENIIDESGMPKERFSAEFPKEGPSILRIQQVVRGDSAAYFCASSPSTGNSPLHFGNGTRLTVT.

The chain carries TRBV7-2 and TRBJ1-2; D is unresolved. CDR1 is SGHTA and CDR2 is FQGNSA in the germline V gene. This CDR3 spans 14 amino acids. V lost 7 bases to trimming and J lost 5 bases, with 17 bases between them. In nucleotides, the CDR3 is TGTGCCAGCAACGGGCCCCGGGAGGGATATGGCTACACCTTC. Amino acids: CASNGPREGYGYTF.

J is TRBJ2-7 and V is TRBV18, with TRBD2 identical over 7 bases. The CDR3 consists of 16 residues. V gave up 4 bases and J gave up 0 bases; unmatched junction bases: 9. The germline gives CDR1 KGHSH, CDR2 LQKENI. CDR3 bases: TGTGCCAGCTCACGGTCCGGCGGGGGAAACTCCTACGAGCAGTACTTC. Translated, it gives CASSRSGGGNSYEQYF.

CDR3 DNA sequence: TGTGCCAGCAGAGACAGGGTAGGGCAATTTAACACTGAAGCTTTCTTT. Protein product: CASRDRVGQFNTEAFF. This sequence joins TRBV2 and TRBJ1-1; 7 bases are a match to TRBD1. V trimming: 6 bases; J trimming: 2 bases; junction bases outside the gene matches: 12. The CDR3 is 16 amino acids. Germline CDR1 reads SNHLY; CDR2 reads FYNNEI.

This clone has a handful of counts. This chain connects TRBV19 to TRBJ1-1, with a tentative D call TRBD1 (5 bases). The CDR3 extends over 13 amino acids. Germline CDR1 LNHDA, CDR2 SQIVND (reference sequence). Trimming pared 9 bases from V and 3 bases from J, leaving 14 bases between. CDR3 region: CASPNPGHTEAFF. The CDR3 nucleotides are TGTGCCAGCCCCAACCCAGGGCACACTGAAGCTTTCTTT. The complete variable domain, with remaining parts taken from reference TRBV19 and TRBJ1-1, reads DGGITQSPKYLFRKEGQNVTLSCEQNLNHDAMYWYRQDPGQGLRLIYYSQIVNDFQKGDIAEGYSVSREKKESFPLTVTSAQKNPTAFYLCASPNPGHTEAFFGQGTRLTVV.

V and J are TRBV11-2 and TRBJ1-4; 7 nucleotides align to TRBD1. The CDR3 has 19 residues. The junction had 16 bases not matched to a gene; V was cut back by 2 bases and J by 4 bases. Germline-derived CDR1 and CDR2 are SGHAT and FQNNGV. The DNA of the CDR3 is TGTGCCAGCAGCTTAAACCCCGGACAGGCCGGCAGGGGTAATGAAAAACTGTTTTTT. Translating it yields CASSLNPGQAGRGNEKLFF.

CDR3 loop: CASSRDLNTGELFF. CDR3 DNA: TGTGCCAGCAGCCGGGACTTGAACACCGGGGAGCTGTTTTTT. The chain recombines TRBV5-6 with TRBJ2-2; weak D call: TRBD2 (6 bases). V was pared by 4 bases and J by 1 base, with 8 bases between. This CDR3 is built from 14 residues. Germline CDR1 reads SGHDT; CDR2 reads YYEEEE.